The T cell receptor beta chain described here comes from a study of cytomegalovirus exposure and HLA in healthy donors. Background on the study: HLA-typed donors contributed some 87 million unique TCRs, which were held in an early data release.

To note about this clone: Its antigen remains unidentified.

General study findings and limits: Later analysis associated a missense DCLRE1C variant with TCR beta V- and J-gene trimming. Common viral pathogens seemed to be connected with several of the most significant clusters, according to a later analysis. The only immune exposure information that was available was CMV serostatus.

V lost 1 base to trimming and J lost 6 bases; unmatched junction nucleotides: 3. The germline V gene has CDR1 SGHAT and CDR2 FQDESV (reference sequence). The CDR3 is made up of 15 amino acids. PCR was performed using 60 Vbeta and 13 Jbeta primers. The table came from immunoSEQ multiplex PCR; TCRdb's copy has only in-frame clones and leaves some out. The sample has 95,000 to 100,000 clones; 70% to 80% are singletons. V usage is TRBV11-1 and J usage is TRBJ2-1; 10 nucleotides line up with TRBD2. Sequences were obtained from PBMCs. The receptor comes from a female donor in good health and CMV-seronegative. CDR3 region: CASSLESGGANEQFF. The CDR3 DNA is TGTGCCAGCAGCTTAGAAAGCGGGGGGGCCAATGAGCAGTTCTTC.